The 28 T cell receptor beta chains reported below all come from one sample, sequenced in a study of blood T cell repertoires in COVID-19. The table came from immunoSEQ multiplex PCR; TCRdb's copy has only in-frame clones and leaves some out. Of 270,000 or so clones listed, about 87% are singletons. Sequencing was carried out using PBMCs or T cells enriched from blood (not recorded which). The receptors were gathered from a middle-aged woman with acute COVID-19.

This clone showed up just a few times. The chain joins TRBV28 to TRBJ1-5; D might be TRBD1 (6 bases). The ends were cut back, 6 bases at V and 3 bases at J, with 15 bases in the middle. Germline-derived CDR1 and CDR2 are MDHEN and SYDVKM. This CDR3 spans 15 amino acids. CDR3 region: CASSQRTEANQPQHF. The CDR3 DNA reads TGTGCCAGCAGCCAACGGACAGAAGCCAATCAGCCCCAGCATTTT.

The chain employs TRBV28 and TRBJ2-3; 7 bases align to TRBD1. V shed 2 bases and J 4 bases; nucleotides not matched to a gene: 9. The CDR3 runs to 16 residues. The germline CDR1 and CDR2 sequences are MDHEN and SYDVKM. DNA of the CDR3: TGTGCCAGCAGTTTAGGACAGGTGCCACCGGCAGATACGCAGTATTTT. Translated: CASSLGQVPPADTQYF.

This chain connects TRBV19 to TRBJ2-7, with 9 nucleotides matching TRBD1. V shed 6 bases, J shed 0 bases, and the junction held 6 bases outside the gene matches. Germline values: CDR1 LNHDA, CDR2 SQIVND (reference sequence). The CDR3 totals 15 residues. CDR3 region: CASRPTGQGSYEQYF. The CDR3 bases are TGTGCCAGTAGACCGACGGGACAGGGCTCCTACGAGCAGTACTTC. Together with reference TRBV19 and TRBJ2-7, the CDR3 gives the full variable domain: DGGITQSPKYLFRKEGQNVTLSCEQNLNHDAMYWYRQDPGQGLRLIYYSQIVNDFQKGDIAEGYSVSREKKESFPLTVTSAQKNPTAFYLCASRPTGQGSYEQYFGPGTRLTVT.

The chain links TRBV19 to TRBJ1-1; a possible D gene is TRBD1 (5 bases). The length of the CDR3 is 14 residues. Per germline, CDR1 LNHDA and CDR2 SQIVND (reference sequence). Trimming pared 10 bases from V and 4 bases from J, leaving 19 bases between. The CDR3 sequence: CATKDLGGGTEAFF. CDR3 bases: TGTGCCACCAAGGACCTCGGCGGGGGCACTGAAGCTTTCTTT.

This rearrangement joins TRBV10-1 to TRBJ2-7; no clear D. The V gene lost 2 bases and the J gene lost 2 bases, with 7 bases spanning the gap. CDR3 length: 13 residues. The germline gives CDR1 WNHNN, CDR2 SYGVQD (reference sequence). The CDR3 here is CASSERVTYEQYF. The CDR3 nucleotides are TGCGCCAGCAGTGAGCGCGTAACCTACGAGCAGTACTTC.

CDR3 coding DNA: TGTGCCAGCAGCTTGGGACAGACAGTTAATGAAAAACTGTTTTTT. It codes for CASSLGQTVNEKLFF. The J gene is TRBJ1-4, the V gene TRBV5-5; a weak D match, TRBD1 (5 bases). This CDR3 has 15 amino acids. Germline V CDR1 and CDR2: SGHKS, YYEKEE (reference sequence). V lost 0 bases and J 4 bases, leaving 10 bases between the germline ends.

This chain links TRBV5-4 with TRBJ2-2; no reliable D call. The CDR3 extends over 11 amino acids. CDR1 and CDR2 (germline): SGHNT, YYREEE (reference sequence). Trimming stripped 2 bases from V and 8 bases from J, with 4 bases between. The CDR3 protein is CASSLRGELFF. Here the CDR3 DNA reads TGTGCCAGCAGCTTACGGGGGGAGCTGTTTTTT.

The J gene is TRBJ2-7, the V gene TRBV28; D unclear. Looked up from germline, CDR1 is MDHEN and CDR2 is SYDVKM. The CDR3 has 12 residues. The V and J ends lost 1 base and 3 bases respectively, with 4 bases between them. The CDR3 is CASSLFGYEQYF. As DNA, the CDR3 is TGTGCCAGCAGTTTATTCGGCTACGAGCAGTACTTC.

This chain joins TRBV2 and TRBJ1-5, with 10 bases fitting TRBD1. The length of the CDR3 is 16 residues. CDR1 and CDR2 (germline): SNHLY, FYNNEI. V shed 4 bases, J shed 6 bases, and the junction held 9 bases outside the gene matches. CDR3 protein: CASSAVLTGGAQPQHF. The CDR3 DNA reads TGTGCCAGCAGTGCAGTTTTGACAGGGGGCGCTCAGCCCCAGCATTTT.

As to this clone: The sample carries other DNA sequences with the same CDR3. The V and J genes are TRBV9 and TRBJ2-3; D is perhaps TRBD1 (5 bases). V gave up 0 bases and J gave up 0 bases, with 8 bases separating them. Germline V gene data show CDR1 as SGDLS and CDR2 as YYNGEE. CDR3 length: 15 residues. The CDR3 reads CASSVGQGSTDTQYF. The CDR3 nucleotides read TGTGCCAGCAGCGTAGGGCAGGGTAGCACAGATACGCAGTATTTT. The whole variable domain, remainder taken from reference TRBV9 and TRBJ2-3, is DSGVTQTPKHLITATGQRVTLRCSPRSGDLSVYWYQQSLDQGLQFLIQYYNGEERAKGNILERFSAQQFPDLHSELNLSSLELGDSALYFCASSVGQGSTDTQYFGPGTRLTVL.

This chain uses TRBV10-3 with TRBJ1-5; D is possibly TRBD1 (5 bases). There are 14 residues in the CDR3. From germline, CDR1 is ENHRY and CDR2 SYGVKD. Trimming left V 0 bases short and J 7 bases short, with 10 bases between. CDR3 coding DNA: TGTGCCATCAGTGAGTCTAGGGGCAGGCAGCCCCAGCATTTT. Its protein is CAISESRGRQPQHF.

This clone was picked up a small number of times. The rearrangement joins TRBV19 to TRBJ2-1, with TRBD2 identical over 11 bases. Germline V gene lookup returns CDR1 LNHDA and CDR2 SQIVND (reference sequence). The CDR3 has 15 residues. V shed 3 bases and J 8 bases; nucleotides not matched to a gene: 6. CDR3 protein: CASSIILAGGDEQFF. The CDR3 DNA reads TGTGCCAGTAGTATTATCCTAGCGGGAGGCGATGAGCAGTTCTTC.

There are a few counts of this clone. This specimen includes other DNA sequences encoding the same CDR3. This chain links TRBV27 with TRBJ2-7; 11 nucleotides agree with TRBD1. From germline, CDR1 is MNHEY and CDR2 SMNVEV (reference sequence). CDR3 length: 13 residues. V dropped 6 bases and J dropped 4; count of bases not matched to a gene: 2. The CDR3 spells CASSGTGGYEQYV. The CDR3 DNA reads as TGTGCCAGCAGCGGGACAGGGGGGTACGAGCAGTACGTC.

This chain connects TRBV18 to TRBJ1-4, with 7 nucleotides matching TRBD1. CDR3 length: 16 residues. Germline V gene data show CDR1 as KGHSH and CDR2 as LQKENI. The J segment lost 0 bases and the V segment lost 3 bases, leaving 4 bases of the junction unmatched. The CDR3 spells CASSPRDSATNEKLFF. The CDR3 nucleotides are TGTGCCAGCTCACCGAGGGACAGTGCAACTAATGAAAAACTGTTTTTT.

This clone was observed a single time. The chain employs TRBV18 and TRBJ2-2; D is perhaps TRBD1 (5 bases). V lost 9 bases to trimming and J lost 4 bases, with 12 bases between them. The length of the CDR3 is 13 residues. Per the germline V gene, CDR1 is KGHSH and CDR2 is LQKENI. CDR3 DNA sequence: TGTGCCAGTGACAGATTGGGCACCGGGGAGCTGTTTTTT. Translating gives CASDRLGTGELFF.

The chain combines TRBV24-1 with TRBJ2-1; 8 bases agree with TRBD2. This CDR3 has 15 residues. Per germline, CDR1 KGHDR and CDR2 SFDVKD. V gave up 4 bases and J gave up 7 bases; unmatched junction bases: 8. The CDR3 loop reads CATSDAGGVDNEQFF. The DNA of the CDR3 is TGTGCCACCAGTGACGCCGGGGGGGTGGATAATGAGCAGTTCTTC.

The chain has TRBV28 and TRBJ1-2; the match to TRBD1 covers 8 bases. Trimming took 6 bases from V and 8 from J; bases not matched to a gene: 8. Germline values: CDR1 MDHEN, CDR2 SYDVKM. CDR3 length equals 13 residues. The CDR3: CASSRGQDRGYTF. In DNA, the CDR3 is TGTGCCAGCAGCCGGGGACAGGACCGCGGCTACACCTTC.

This clone was seen repeatedly, ten times or more. This chain connects TRBV27 to TRBJ2-7; weak D call: TRBD1 (6 bases). Trimming cost V 8 bases and J 1 base, with 12 bases left between them. Germline assignment: CDR1 MNHEY and CDR2 SMNVEV (reference sequence). The CDR3 has 13 residues. In DNA form, the CDR3 reads TGTGCCAGCGACAGGAAAACTTCCTACGAGCAGTACTTC. It specifies CASDRKTSYEQYF.

The genes are TRBV27 and TRBJ1-5; perhaps TRBD1 as D (5 bases). Per germline, CDR1 MNHEY and CDR2 SMNVEV (reference sequence). Trimming pared 6 bases from V and 0 bases from J, leaving 15 bases between. The CDR3 extends over 16 amino acids. This CDR3 is CASSHLGGLSNQPQHF. CDR3 sequence (DNA): TGTGCCAGCAGCCATCTTGGGGGACTTAGCAATCAGCCCCAGCATTTT.

CDR3 loop: CAISESEAGNNSPLHF. The DNA of the CDR3 is TGTGCCATCAGTGAATCAGAGGCAGGGAACAATTCACCCCTCCACTTT. This sequence joins TRBV10-3 and TRBJ1-6, with D maybe TRBD1 (5 bases). V was clipped by 3 bases and J by 7 bases, with 16 bases between them. Per the germline V gene, CDR1 is ENHRY and CDR2 is SYGVKD. This CDR3 comprises 16 residues.

The V gene is TRBV15, the J gene TRBJ1-6, with D tentatively TRBD1 (6 bases). V was pared by 7 bases and J by 4 bases, with 11 bases between. Germline-derived CDR1 and CDR2 are LNHNV and YYDKDF (reference sequence). This CDR3 contains 14 residues. This CDR3 reads CATNTRGYNSPLHF. The CDR3 bases are TGTGCCACCAATACAAGGGGGTATAATTCACCCCTCCACTTT. Full variable domain (missing parts from reference TRBV15 and TRBJ1-6): DAMVIQNPRYQVTQFGKPVTLSCSQTLNHNVMYWYQQKSSQAPKLLFHYYDKDFNNEADTPDNFQSRRPNTSFCFLDIRSPGLGDTAMYLCATNTRGYNSPLHFGNGTRLTVT.

The chain couples TRBV9 to TRBJ2-7, with 14 positions matching TRBD2. The CDR3 has 16 residues. Losses at the gene ends were 3 bases for V and 7 bases for J; bases not matched to a gene: 9. Germline V lookup: CDR1 SGDLS, CDR2 YYNGEE. The CDR3 DNA is TGTGCCAGCAGCGCAGGACTAGCGGGAGGCCCGCGGGAGCAGTACTTC. Translation gives CASSAGLAGGPREQYF. The whole variable domain, filled in from reference TRBV9 and TRBJ2-7, reads DSGVTQTPKHLITATGQRVTLRCSPRSGDLSVYWYQQSLDQGLQFLIQYYNGEERAKGNILERFSAQQFPDLHSELNLSSLELGDSALYFCASSAGLAGGPREQYFGPGTRLTVT.

The rearrangement links TRBV2 to TRBJ2-5; D is possibly TRBD1 (5 bases). Trimming left V 5 bases short and J 3 bases short, with 10 bases between. Per the germline V gene, CDR1 is SNHLY and CDR2 is FYNNEI. The CDR3 is 13 amino acids. CDR3 nucleotides: TGTGCCAGCAGTACGGACAACGAAGAGACCCAGTACTTC. The encoded protein is CASSTDNEETQYF.

This chain links TRBV5-4 with TRBJ1-1; D perhaps matches TRBD1 (5 bases). Trimming took 4 bases from V and 4 from J, leaving 17 bases between them. The CDR3 loop spans 15 amino acids. From germline, CDR1 is SGHNT and CDR2 YYREEE (reference sequence). CDR3 residues: CASSGGGQGPTEAFF. CDR3 coding DNA: TGTGCCAGCAGCGGAGGAGGGCAGGGTCCCACTGAAGCTTTCTTT.

V and J are TRBV29-1 and TRBJ2-7, with TRBD2 identical over 9 bases. The CDR3 totals 14 residues. Germline values: CDR1 SQVTM, CDR2 ANQGSEA. J gave up 0 bases and V 7 bases, and 7 bases lay outside the gene matches. As DNA, the CDR3 is TGCAGCGCTGATAGCGGGAGTCCCTCCTACGAGCAGTACTTC. Its protein is CSADSGSPSYEQYF.

The J gene is TRBJ2-1, the V gene TRBV10-1; 10 bases are a match to TRBD2. This CDR3 has 16 amino acids. The germline V gene encodes CDR1 WNHNN and CDR2 SYGVQD (reference sequence). The junction had 5 bases not matched to a gene; V was cut back by 0 bases and J by 6 bases. CDR3 bases: TGCGCCAGCAGTGAGTCGAAGCGGGGGGGAGTCAATGAGCAGTTCTTC. Translating gives CASSESKRGGVNEQFF.

This clone was seen only once. The gene calls are TRBV23-1 and TRBJ2-7; weak D call: TRBD1 (6 bases). TRBV23-1 is an ORF, and what it does is uncertain. Trimming took off 7 bases at V and 3 bases at J, with 25 bases between the two ends. The CDR3 loop spans 17 amino acids. The CDR3 region has the DNA TGCGCCAGCACCCAAGGACAGTTCCGGGGACCACACTACGAGCAGTACGTC. Amino acid sequence: CASTQGQFRGPHYEQYV.

The chain has TRBV6-2 or TRBV6-3 and TRBJ1-1, with D unclear. CDR3 size: 18 residues. V gave up 0 bases and J gave up 7 bases, with 24 bases separating them. Germline V lookup: CDR1 MNHEY, CDR2 SVGEGT. The CDR3 DNA sequence: TGTGCCAGCAGTTACTCGCTGTTTAAGAGCGCTGCTTTAAATGAAGCTTTCTTT. This encodes CASSYSLFKSAALNEAFF.